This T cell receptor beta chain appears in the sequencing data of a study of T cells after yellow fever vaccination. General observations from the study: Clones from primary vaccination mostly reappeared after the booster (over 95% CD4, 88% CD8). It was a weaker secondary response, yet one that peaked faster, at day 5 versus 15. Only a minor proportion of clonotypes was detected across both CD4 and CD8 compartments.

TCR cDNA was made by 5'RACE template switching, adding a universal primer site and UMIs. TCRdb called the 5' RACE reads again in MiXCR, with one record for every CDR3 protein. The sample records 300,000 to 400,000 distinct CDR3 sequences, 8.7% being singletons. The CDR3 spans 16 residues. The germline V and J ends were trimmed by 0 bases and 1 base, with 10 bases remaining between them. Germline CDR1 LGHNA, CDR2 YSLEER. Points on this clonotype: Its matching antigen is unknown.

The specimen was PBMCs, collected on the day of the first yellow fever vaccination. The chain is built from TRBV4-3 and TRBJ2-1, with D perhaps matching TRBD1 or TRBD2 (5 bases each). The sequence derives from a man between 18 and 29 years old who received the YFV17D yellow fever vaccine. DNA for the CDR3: TGCGCCAGCAGCCAAGATGGGGACGGATCCTACAATGAGCAGTTCTTC. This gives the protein CASSQDGDGSYNEQFF.